Below, 18 T cell receptor beta chains from the same sample are listed, as sequenced in a study of T cell changes during pregnancy in multiple sclerosis. TCRdb's copy holds only in-frame clones and misses some; the assay was immunoSEQ multiplex PCR. Of about 100,000 clones listed, 80% to 95% are singletons. The sequenced sample was peripheral blood, obtained after pregnancy. The receptors come from a female donor with multiple sclerosis, enrolled in a pregnancy study.

This chain connects TRBV4-1 to TRBJ1-1; the D gene is possibly TRBD1 (6 bases). The CDR3 has 15 amino acids. The germline V gene encodes CDR1 MGHRA and CDR2 YSYEKL. Trimming stripped 3 bases from V and 11 bases from J, with 22 bases between. The CDR3 sequence: CASSQVPGHSLWAFF. Written as DNA, the CDR3 is TGCGCCAGCAGCCAGGTGCCGGGACACTCCCTGTGGGCTTTCTTT.

As DNA, the CDR3 is TGCAGCGTTGAAGATCGTACAGGGTCCCACGGGGAGCTGTTTTTT. Its translation: CSVEDRTGSHGELFF. The chain combines TRBV29-1 with TRBJ2-2; D is perhaps TRBD1 (6 bases). This CDR3 has 15 residues. With 0 bases removed from V and 7 bases from J, the gap between germline ends came to 15 bases. CDR1 and CDR2 (germline): SQVTM, ANQGSEA.

The V call is TRBV5-6, the J call TRBJ2-1, with D perhaps TRBD1 (6 bases). The CDR3 runs 17 residues. Germline V gene sequence: CDR1 SGHDT, CDR2 YYEEEE. Trimming took off 4 bases at V and 2 bases at J, with 19 bases between the two ends. The CDR3 region has the DNA TGTGCCAGCAGCCGAGGGGGTTGGCAGCTGGCCTACAATGAGCAGTTCTTC. It is translated as CASSRGGWQLAYNEQFF.

This clone was seen only a few times. The rearrangement joins TRBV29-1 to TRBJ2-7, with 10 bases matching TRBD2. The CDR3 extends over 13 amino acids. J lost 6 bases, V lost 5 bases, and 7 bases had no gene match. Germline V lookup: CDR1 SQVTM, CDR2 ANQGSEA. The CDR3 region has the DNA TGCAGCGTTCGATCTAGCGGGAGTGCCGAGCAGTACTTC. Translating gives CSVRSSGSAEQYF.

The V and J genes are TRBV5-4 and TRBJ2-1; 7 nucleotides match TRBD2. Losses at the gene ends were 0 bases for V and 6 bases for J; bases not matched to a gene: 6. Germline CDR1 SGHNT, CDR2 YYREEE (reference sequence). The CDR3 totals 15 residues. In nucleotides, the CDR3 is TGTGCCAGCAGCTTGGTGGGAGGGCAGAGCAATGAGCAGTTCTTC. Translating it yields CASSLVGGQSNEQFF.

The rearrangement links TRBV19 to TRBJ2-5; 13 bases map to TRBD2. Germline V gene sequence: CDR1 LNHDA, CDR2 SQIVND (reference sequence). V lost 9 bases to trimming and J lost 3 bases; unmatched junction nucleotides: 1. The CDR3 is made up of 13 amino acids. The CDR3 region is CARTSGGEETQYF. CDR3 coding DNA: TGTGCCAGAACTAGCGGGGGGGAAGAGACCCAGTACTTC.

The chain recombines TRBV6-5 with TRBJ2-7; D not resolved. CDR1 and CDR2 from the germline V gene are MNHEY and SVGAGI. This CDR3 has 13 residues. The V and J ends lost 2 bases and 3 bases respectively, with 8 bases between them. This CDR3 reads CASSYGMNYEQYF. The CDR3 DNA sequence: TGTGCCAGCAGTTACGGCATGAACTACGAGCAGTACTTC.

The genes are TRBV19 and TRBJ1-1; 8 bases line up with TRBD1. Germline trimming cut 4 bases from V and 4 bases from J; bases unmatched to any gene: 5. From germline, CDR1 is LNHDA and CDR2 SQIVND (reference sequence). CDR3 length: 14 residues. This CDR3 reads CASSTGQGGTEAFF. CDR3 nucleotide sequence: TGTGCCAGTAGTACCGGACAGGGTGGCACTGAAGCTTTCTTT.

The chain couples TRBV7-6 to TRBJ1-6; 7 bases are a match to TRBD1. Germline CDR1 SGHVS, CDR2 FNYEAQ. V was clipped by 1 base and J by 7 bases; unmatched bases: 7. There are 16 residues in the CDR3. The CDR3 region has the DNA TGTGCCAGCAGCTTAGTTGAAGGACAGGCGAATTCACCCCTCCACTTT. Its protein is CASSLVEGQANSPLHF.

This clone has just one count. The rearrangement uses TRBV9 and TRBJ1-1, with a possible D match to TRBD1 (5 bases). Trimming stripped 4 bases from V and 1 base from J, with 14 bases between. The CDR3 covers 15 residues. The germline gives CDR1 SGDLS, CDR2 YYNGEE. DNA for the CDR3: TGTGCCAGCAGCCTCGGACAAGGCGGGAACACTGAAGCTTTCTTT. This sequence encodes CASSLGQGGNTEAFF. The entire variable domain, with the rest obtained from reference TRBV9 and TRBJ1-1, is as follows: DSGVTQTPKHLITATGQRVTLRCSPRSGDLSVYWYQQSLDQGLQFLIQYYNGEERAKGNILERFSAQQFPDLHSELNLSSLELGDSALYFCASSLGQGGNTEAFFGQGTRLTVV.

The J gene is TRBJ1-6, the V gene TRBV9, with D tentatively TRBD1 (5 bases). Germline CDR1 is SGDLS and CDR2 is YYNGEE. The CDR3 runs to 15 residues. The ends were cut back, 0 bases at V and 7 bases at J, with 11 bases in the middle. The CDR3 DNA reads TGTGCCAGCAGCGTAGTCGGGGGATGGAATTCACCCCTCCACTTT. This encodes CASSVVGGWNSPLHF.

V is TRBV7-9 and J is TRBJ1-1, with 9 bases fitting TRBD1. The CDR3 runs 15 residues. V shed 5 bases and J 1 base; nucleotides not matched to a gene: 5. CDR1 and CDR2 from the germline V gene are SEHNR and FQNEAQ (reference sequence). The CDR3 loop is CASSPGTGKNTEAFF. The CDR3 DNA follows: TGTGCCAGCAGCCCCGGGACAGGGAAGAACACTGAAGCTTTCTTT.

This chain uses TRBV5-6 with TRBJ1-6; 8 nucleotides match TRBD1. The CDR3 has 14 residues. V was pared by 6 bases and J by 9 bases, with 8 bases of the junction left unmatched. The V gene's germline CDR1 is SGHDT and CDR2 YYEEEE. The CDR3 here is CASTRQDRASPLHF. CDR3 DNA: TGTGCCAGCACCCGTCAGGACAGGGCTTCACCCCTCCACTTT.

This clone was picked up a small number of times. The chain carries TRBV27 and TRBJ1-6; D gene uncertain. Germline V gives CDR1 MNHEY, CDR2 SMNVEV (reference sequence). V was shortened by 2 bases and J by 8 bases, with 7 bases between the two germline ends. The CDR3 spans 13 residues. CDR3 nucleotide sequence: TGTGCCAGCAGTTTAACTTCCCATTCACCCCTCCACTTT. Translated, it gives CASSLTSHSPLHF.

The chain couples TRBV5-6 to TRBJ2-1; D uncertain. CDR3 length: 14 residues. The germline V gene has CDR1 SGHDT and CDR2 YYEEEE. Trimming took 0 bases from V and 3 from J, leaving 7 bases between them. CDR3 in DNA: TGTGCCAGCAGCTTGGGGCAATACTACAATGAGCAGTTCTTC. It encodes CASSLGQYYNEQFF.

The chain recombines TRBV29-1 with TRBJ1-2; D is perhaps TRBD1 (5 bases). V was shortened by 6 bases and J by 4 bases, with 12 bases between the two germline ends. Per germline, CDR1 SQVTM and CDR2 ANQGSEA. The length of the CDR3 is 12 residues. The CDR3 DNA reads TGCAGCGTAGTGATTGACAGCTATGGCTACACCTTC. Encoded protein: CSVVIDSYGYTF.

The gene calls are TRBV5-6 and TRBJ2-6; maybe TRBD1 (6 bases). Trimming removed 2 bases at V and 0 bases at J, with 6 bases between. The CDR3 runs 15 residues. Germline loops: CDR1 SGHDT, CDR2 YYEEEE. The CDR3 spells CASSFRGSGANVLTF. CDR3 DNA: TGTGCCAGCAGCTTCAGGGGCTCTGGGGCCAACGTCCTGACTTTC.

The rearrangement links TRBV4-3 to TRBJ1-5; D remains ambiguous. Between the trimmed V and J ends, which lost 0 bases and 0 bases, there was a span of 15 bases. Germline V CDR1 and CDR2: LGHNA, YSLEER. The CDR3 spans 18 residues. The chain's CDR3 is CASSQDVFTFYSNQPQHF. The CDR3 nucleotides are TGCGCCAGCAGCCAAGACGTATTCACATTTTATAGCAATCAGCCCCAGCATTTT.